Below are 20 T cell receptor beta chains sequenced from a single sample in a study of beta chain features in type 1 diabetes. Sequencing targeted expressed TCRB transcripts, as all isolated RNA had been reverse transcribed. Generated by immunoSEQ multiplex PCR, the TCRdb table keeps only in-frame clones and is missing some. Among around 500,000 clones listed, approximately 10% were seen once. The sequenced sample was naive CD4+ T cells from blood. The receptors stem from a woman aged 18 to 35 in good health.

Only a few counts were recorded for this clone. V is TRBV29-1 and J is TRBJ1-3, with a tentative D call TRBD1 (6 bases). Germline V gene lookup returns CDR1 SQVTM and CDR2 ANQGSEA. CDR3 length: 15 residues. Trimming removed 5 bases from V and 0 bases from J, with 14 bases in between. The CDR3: CSVRTAPSSGNTIYF. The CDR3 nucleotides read TGCAGCGTTCGGACAGCACCTAGCTCTGGAAACACCATATATTTT.

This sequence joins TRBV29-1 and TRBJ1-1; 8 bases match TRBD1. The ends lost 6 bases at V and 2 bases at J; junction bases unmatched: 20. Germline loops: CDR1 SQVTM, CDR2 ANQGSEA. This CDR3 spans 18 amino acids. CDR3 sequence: CSVSGQGGFWDVNTEAFF. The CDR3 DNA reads TGCAGCGTCTCTGGACAGGGAGGATTTTGGGACGTAAACACTGAAGCTTTCTTT.

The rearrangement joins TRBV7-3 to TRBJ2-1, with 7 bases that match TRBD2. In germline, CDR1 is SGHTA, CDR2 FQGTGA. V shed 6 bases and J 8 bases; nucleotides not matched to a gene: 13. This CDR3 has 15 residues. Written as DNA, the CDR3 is TGTGCCAGCAGTTCAAACACCGTAGCGGGCCATGAGCAGTTCTTC. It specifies CASSSNTVAGHEQFF.

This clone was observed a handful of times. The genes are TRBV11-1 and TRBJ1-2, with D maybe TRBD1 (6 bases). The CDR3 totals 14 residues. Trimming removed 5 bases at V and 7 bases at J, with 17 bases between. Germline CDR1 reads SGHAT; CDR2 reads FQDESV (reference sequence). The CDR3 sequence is CASSAGQHKVGYTF. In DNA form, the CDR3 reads TGTGCCAGCAGCGCCGGACAGCACAAGGTTGGCTACACCTTC.

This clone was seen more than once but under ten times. CDR3: CASSIPGFGYTF. CDR3 in DNA: TGTGCCAGTAGTATTCCGGGTTTTGGCTACACCTTC. The V gene is TRBV19, the J gene TRBJ1-2; D is unclear. CDR3 size: 12 residues. V lost 3 bases and J lost 7, with 9 bases in between. The V gene's germline CDR1 is LNHDA and CDR2 SQIVND (reference sequence).

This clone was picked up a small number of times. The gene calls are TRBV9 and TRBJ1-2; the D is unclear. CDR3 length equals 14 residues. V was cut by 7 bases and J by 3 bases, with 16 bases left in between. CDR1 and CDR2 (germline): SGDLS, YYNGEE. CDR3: CASSSARLYYGYTF. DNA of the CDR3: TGTGCCAGCTCCTCGGCGCGGCTCTACTATGGCTACACCTTC.

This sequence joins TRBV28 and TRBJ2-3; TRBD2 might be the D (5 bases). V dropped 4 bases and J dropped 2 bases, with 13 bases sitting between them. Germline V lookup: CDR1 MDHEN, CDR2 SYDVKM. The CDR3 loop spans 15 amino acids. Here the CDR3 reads CASSYTSLHTDTQYF. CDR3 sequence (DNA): TGTGCCAGCAGTTACACTAGTCTCCACACAGATACGCAGTATTTT.

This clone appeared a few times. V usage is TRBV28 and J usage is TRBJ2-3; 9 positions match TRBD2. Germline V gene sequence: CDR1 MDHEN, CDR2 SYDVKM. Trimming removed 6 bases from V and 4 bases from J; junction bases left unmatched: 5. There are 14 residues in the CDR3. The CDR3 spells CASSLAGISDTQYF. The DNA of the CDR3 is TGTGCCAGCAGCCTAGCGGGGATTTCAGATACGCAGTATTTT.

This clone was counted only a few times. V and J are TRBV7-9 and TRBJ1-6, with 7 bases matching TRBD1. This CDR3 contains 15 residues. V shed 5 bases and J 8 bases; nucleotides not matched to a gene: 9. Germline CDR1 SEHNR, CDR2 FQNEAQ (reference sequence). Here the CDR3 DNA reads TGTGCCAGCAGCCCCCTCGGCAGGGGGGATTCACCCCTCCACTTT. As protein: CASSPLGRGDSPLHF. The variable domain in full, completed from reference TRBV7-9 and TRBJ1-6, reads DTGVSQNPRHKITKRGQNVTFRCDPISEHNRLYWYRQTLGQGPEFLTYFQNEAQLEKSRLLSDRFSAERPKGSFSTLEIQRTEQGDSAMYLCASSPLGRGDSPLHFGNGTRLTVT.

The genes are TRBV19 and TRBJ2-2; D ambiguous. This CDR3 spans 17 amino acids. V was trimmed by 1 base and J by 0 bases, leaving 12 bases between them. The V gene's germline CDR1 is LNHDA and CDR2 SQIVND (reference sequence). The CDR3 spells CASSIGFYGSNTGELFF. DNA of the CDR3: TGTGCCAGTAGTATAGGTTTTTACGGATCGAACACCGGGGAGCTGTTTTTT.

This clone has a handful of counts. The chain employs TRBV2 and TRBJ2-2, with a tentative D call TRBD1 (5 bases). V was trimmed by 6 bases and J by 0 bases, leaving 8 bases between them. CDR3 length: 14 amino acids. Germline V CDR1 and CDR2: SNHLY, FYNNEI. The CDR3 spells CASSQTANTGELFF. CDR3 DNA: TGTGCCAGCAGCCAGACAGCGAACACCGGGGAGCTGTTTTTT. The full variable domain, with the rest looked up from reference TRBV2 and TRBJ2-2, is EPEVTQTPSHQVTQMGQEVILRCVPISNHLYFYWYRQILGQKVEFLVSFYNNEISEKSEIFDDQFSVERPDGSNFTLKIRSTKLEDSAMYFCASSQTANTGELFFGEGSRLTVL.

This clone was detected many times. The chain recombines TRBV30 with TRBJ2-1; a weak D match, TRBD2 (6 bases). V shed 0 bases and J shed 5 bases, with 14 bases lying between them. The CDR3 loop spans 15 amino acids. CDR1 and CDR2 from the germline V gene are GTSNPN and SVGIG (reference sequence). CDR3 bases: TGTGCCTGGAGTGTTGGAGGGCTCAAAAACAATGAGCAGTTCTTC. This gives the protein CAWSVGGLKNNEQFF.

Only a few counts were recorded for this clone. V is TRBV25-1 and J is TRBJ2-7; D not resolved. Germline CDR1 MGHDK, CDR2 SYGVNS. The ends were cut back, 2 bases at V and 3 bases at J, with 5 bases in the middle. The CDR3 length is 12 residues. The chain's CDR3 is CASSEKGYEQYF. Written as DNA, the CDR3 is TGTGCCAGCAGTGAAAAAGGCTACGAGCAGTACTTC.

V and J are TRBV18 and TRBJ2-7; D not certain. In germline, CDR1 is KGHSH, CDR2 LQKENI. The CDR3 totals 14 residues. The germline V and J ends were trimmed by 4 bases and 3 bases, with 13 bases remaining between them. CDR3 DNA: TGTGCCAGCTCACTTCGTACAGCGAACTACGAGCAGTACGTC. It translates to CASSLRTANYEQYV.

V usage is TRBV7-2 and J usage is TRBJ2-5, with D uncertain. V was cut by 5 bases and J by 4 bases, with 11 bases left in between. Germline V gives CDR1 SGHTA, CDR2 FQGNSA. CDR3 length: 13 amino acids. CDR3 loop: CASSPSSPETQYF. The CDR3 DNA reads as TGTGCCAGCAGCCCGAGCAGTCCAGAGACCCAGTACTTC.

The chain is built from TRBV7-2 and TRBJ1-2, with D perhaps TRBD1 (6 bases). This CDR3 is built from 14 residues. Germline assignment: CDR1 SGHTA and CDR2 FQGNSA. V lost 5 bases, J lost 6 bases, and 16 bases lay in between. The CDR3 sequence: CASSPGGGGDGYTF. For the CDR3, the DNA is TGTGCCAGCAGCCCGGGCGGCGGGGGCGATGGCTACACCTTC.

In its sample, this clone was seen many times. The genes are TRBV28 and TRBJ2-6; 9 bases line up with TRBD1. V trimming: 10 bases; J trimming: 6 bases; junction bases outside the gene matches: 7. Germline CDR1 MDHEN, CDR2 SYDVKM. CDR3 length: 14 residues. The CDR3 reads CAISYRGLANVLTF. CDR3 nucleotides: TGTGCCATCTCGTACAGGGGGCTGGCCAACGTCCTGACTTTC.

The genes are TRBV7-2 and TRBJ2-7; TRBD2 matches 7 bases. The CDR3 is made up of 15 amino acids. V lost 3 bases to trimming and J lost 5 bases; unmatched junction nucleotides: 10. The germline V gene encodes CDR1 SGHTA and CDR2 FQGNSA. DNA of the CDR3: TGTGCCAGCAGCTTTGGTTTTGCGGGGGTCCACGAGCAGTACTTC. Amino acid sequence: CASSFGFAGVHEQYF.

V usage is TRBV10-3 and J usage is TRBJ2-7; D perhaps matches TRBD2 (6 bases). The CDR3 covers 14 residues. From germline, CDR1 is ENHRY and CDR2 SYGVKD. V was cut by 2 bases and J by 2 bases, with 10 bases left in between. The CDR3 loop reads CAISEAGGAYEQYF. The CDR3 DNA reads TGTGCCATCAGTGAGGCGGGCGGGGCCTACGAGCAGTACTTC.

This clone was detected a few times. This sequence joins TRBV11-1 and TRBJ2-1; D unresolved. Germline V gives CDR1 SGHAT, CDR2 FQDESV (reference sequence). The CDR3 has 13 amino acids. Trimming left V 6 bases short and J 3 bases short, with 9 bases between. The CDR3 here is CASSFPLYNEQFF. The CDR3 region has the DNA TGTGCCAGCAGTTTTCCCCTCTACAATGAGCAGTTCTTC.